One and the same sample provided the 21 T cell receptor beta chains below, sequenced in a study of long-term antiretroviral therapy in people with HIV. Survey level was the resolution at which the v3.0 immunoSEQ assay ran. The data were produced by immunoSEQ multiplex PCR, yet TCRdb's version contains in-frame clones alone and is incomplete. The sample yields 15,000 to 20,000 clones, 60% to 85% seen once. The source material was unsorted PBMCs, sampled 2.9 years after starting antiretroviral therapy. The receptors stem from a woman in her 30s with HIV.

The chain has TRBV2 and TRBJ2-1; D unclear. The germline CDR1 and CDR2 sequences are SNHLY and FYNNEI. This CDR3 has 11 amino acids. V lost 9 bases and J 4 bases, leaving 7 bases between the germline ends. CDR3 amino acids: CASLQYNEQFF. CDR3 coding DNA: TGTGCCAGTCTTCAATACAATGAGCAGTTCTTC.

This chain joins TRBV2 and TRBJ1-2; D is ambiguous. V lost 4 bases and J lost 0, with 15 bases in between. Germline lookup yields CDR1 SNHLY and CDR2 FYNNEI. The CDR3 has 16 amino acids. CDR3 in DNA: TGTGCCAGCAGTGTGGGGAGCGGACTCTCTAACTATGGCTACACCTTC. This translates into CASSVGSGLSNYGYTF.

This rearrangement joins TRBV5-4 to TRBJ1-2; no reliable D call. Germline lookup yields CDR1 SGHNT and CDR2 YYREEE (reference sequence). V shed 2 bases and J shed 6 bases, with 17 bases lying between them. This CDR3 spans 15 amino acids. The DNA of the CDR3 is TGTGCCAGCAGCTTCCCATCGGTCACACGCCATGGCTACACCTTC. It is translated as CASSFPSVTRHGYTF.

The CDR3 reads CASSRLWVYSNQPQHF. The CDR3 nucleotides read TGCGCCAGCAGTCGGCTCTGGGTCTATAGCAATCAGCCCCAGCATTTT. The V and J genes are TRBV23-1 and TRBJ1-5; no firm D call. TRBV23-1 is an ORF for which the function is uncertain. V gave up 4 bases and J gave up 0 bases, with 13 bases separating them. The CDR3 consists of 16 residues.

The rearrangement links TRBV20-1 to TRBJ1-1; D unresolved. Germline V gene lookup returns CDR1 DFQATT and CDR2 SNEGSKA (reference sequence). The ends were cut back, 3 bases at V and 6 bases at J, with 8 bases in the middle. This CDR3 comprises 11 residues. The CDR3 region is CSASKGAEAFF. CDR3 coding DNA: TGCAGTGCTAGTAAGGGAGCTGAAGCTTTCTTT.

CDR3 nucleotides: TGTGCCAGCACCAACAGGGAGGACACTGAAGCTTTCTTT. It is translated as CASTNREDTEAFF. The rearrangement links TRBV18 to TRBJ1-1; a weak D match, TRBD1 (6 bases). This CDR3 is 13 amino acids long. CDR1 and CDR2 (germline): KGHSH, LQKENI. V was trimmed by 8 bases and J by 3 bases, leaving 13 bases between them.

J is TRBJ1-2 and V is TRBV10-3; no reliable D call. V was cut by 7 bases and J by 4 bases, with 16 bases left in between. The CDR3 is 14 residues long. Germline assignment: CDR1 ENHRY and CDR2 SYGVKD. CDR3 nucleotides: TGTGCCATCACCCGGACCGGGGAGGGCTATGGCTACACCTTC. Protein sequence: CAITRTGEGYGYTF.

The chain combines TRBV19 with TRBJ2-7, with D perhaps matching TRBD1 (5 bases). Trimming took 0 bases from V and 0 from J, leaving 15 bases between them. The germline V gene has CDR1 LNHDA and CDR2 SQIVND (reference sequence). There are 17 residues in the CDR3. The CDR3 nucleotides read TGTGCCAGTAGTATAGACAGGACATTCCATTGCTCCTACGAGCAGTACGTC. Amino acid sequence: CASSIDRTFHCSYEQYV.

The chain uses TRBV6-1 and TRBJ2-3; D may be TRBD2 (5 bases). Germline V CDR1 and CDR2: MNHNS, SASEGT. CDR3 size: 14 residues. The V end lost 8 bases, the J end lost 2 bases, and 14 bases lay between the germline ends. CDR3 DNA sequence: TGTGCCAGCGCGCTACTAGACCACACAGATACGCAGTATTTT. Protein sequence: CASALLDHTDTQYF.

This clone was counted once. The chain is built from TRBV6-5 and TRBJ1-1; D remains unclear. Trimming left V 6 bases short and J 3 bases short, with 14 bases between. Germline V gives CDR1 MNHEY, CDR2 SVGAGI. This CDR3 has 14 residues. CDR3 region: CASSYQEWDTEAFF. CDR3 nucleotide sequence: TGTGCCAGCAGCTATCAGGAGTGGGACACTGAAGCTTTCTTT.

This rearrangement joins TRBV11-2 to TRBJ2-5; 11 nucleotides match TRBD2. V was clipped by 5 bases and J by 5 bases; unmatched bases: 7. From germline, CDR1 is SGHAT and CDR2 FQNNGV. The CDR3 extends over 15 amino acids. This CDR3 reads CASSQLAGAGETQYF. CDR3 nucleotides: TGTGCCAGCAGCCAACTAGCGGGGGCGGGGGAGACCCAGTACTTC.

The V call is TRBV28, the J call TRBJ2-7, with D perhaps matching TRBD1 or TRBD2 (5 bases each). Per germline, CDR1 MDHEN and CDR2 SYDVKM. The CDR3 has 13 amino acids. V was cut by 2 bases and J by 4 bases, with 9 bases left in between. CDR3 region: CASSLPGPYEQYF. DNA for the CDR3: TGTGCCAGCAGTTTACCGGGGCCTTACGAGCAGTACTTC.

The CDR3 is CASSASSGANVLTF. CDR3 nucleotide sequence: TGTGCCAGCAGTGCCAGCTCTGGGGCCAACGTCCTGACTTTC. This chain links TRBV2 with TRBJ2-6; D is uncertain. V was shortened by 4 bases and J by 0 bases, with 4 bases between the two germline ends. In germline, CDR1 is SNHLY, CDR2 FYNNEI. The CDR3 is 14 amino acids.

The rearrangement joins TRBV4-1 to TRBJ1-1; D unclear. Trimming stripped 4 bases from V and 0 bases from J, with 6 bases between. Germline V gene sequence: CDR1 MGHRA, CDR2 YSYEKL. The CDR3 runs 13 residues. The CDR3 is CASSRRLNTEAFF. CDR3 sequence (DNA): TGCGCCAGCAGCCGCCGATTGAACACTGAAGCTTTCTTT.

The rearrangement uses TRBV4-2 and TRBJ2-2; 9 bases map to TRBD2. The germline V gene encodes CDR1 LGHNA and CDR2 YNFKEQ. The CDR3 length is 19 residues. Losses at the gene ends were 1 base for V and 7 bases for J; bases not matched to a gene: 16. CDR3 DNA: TGTGCCAGCAGCCAAGTAGAAATTAGGCGGGGGGGCCAGGGCGGGGAGCTGTTTTTT. The encoded protein is CASSQVEIRRGGQGGELFF.

The V call is TRBV30, the J call TRBJ1-5, with D uncertain. CDR3 size: 16 residues. Germline CDR1 GTSNPN, CDR2 SVGIG (reference sequence). V was pared by 4 bases and J by 0 bases, with 16 bases between. The CDR3 nucleotides read TGTGCCTGGACCCCAACCCGGAGCTATAGCAATCAGCCCCAGCATTTT. Translated: CAWTPTRSYSNQPQHF.

This clone was seen only once. This chain connects TRBV29-1 to TRBJ2-4; 7 bases line up with TRBD1. The CDR3 contains 12 residues. The germline V gene has CDR1 SQVTM and CDR2 ANQGSEA. The V gene end was trimmed by 7 bases and the J gene end by 10 bases; junction bases not matched to a gene: 10. The CDR3 sequence is CSAATSQGIQYF. The CDR3 DNA reads as TGCAGCGCCGCGACCTCACAGGGGATTCAGTACTTC.

The chain combines TRBV21-1 with TRBJ1-1. TRBV21-1 is a listed pseudogene. The CDR3 is made up of 14 amino acids. CDR3 region: CASRKNDAGTEAFF. The DNA for the CDR3 is TGTGCCAGCAGAAAAAACGATGCGGGCACTGAAGCTTTCTTT.

This rearrangement joins TRBV28 to TRBJ1-2, with TRBD1 as a possible D gene (5 bases). Trimming stripped 4 bases from V and 7 bases from J, with 10 bases between. The CDR3 runs 12 residues. CDR1 is MDHEN and CDR2 is SYDVKM in the germline V gene. DNA of the CDR3: TGTGCCAGCAGTTGGGGCAGTCTTGGCTACACCTTC. Amino acids: CASSWGSLGYTF.

The V call is TRBV6-4, the J call TRBJ2-1; D is uncertain. Trimming took off 2 bases at V and 2 bases at J, with 7 bases between the two ends. CDR1 is MRHNA, CDR2 SNTAGT, per germline. The CDR3 has 14 residues. CDR3 sequence reads: CASSDRPPYNEQFF. CDR3 sequence (DNA): TGTGCCAGCAGTGACAGGCCCCCCTACAATGAGCAGTTCTTC.

This clone was found once. V is TRBV6-5 and J is TRBJ1-4; 9 nucleotides align to TRBD1. The V and J ends lost 4 bases and 8 bases, in that order; junction bases with no gene match: 8. This CDR3 has 15 residues. CDR1 MNHEY and CDR2 SVGAGI come from the germline V gene. CDR3 DNA sequence: TGTGCCAGCAGTTTCTGGACAGGGGCGAGGGAAAAACTGTTTTTT. Translated: CASSFWTGAREKLFF.